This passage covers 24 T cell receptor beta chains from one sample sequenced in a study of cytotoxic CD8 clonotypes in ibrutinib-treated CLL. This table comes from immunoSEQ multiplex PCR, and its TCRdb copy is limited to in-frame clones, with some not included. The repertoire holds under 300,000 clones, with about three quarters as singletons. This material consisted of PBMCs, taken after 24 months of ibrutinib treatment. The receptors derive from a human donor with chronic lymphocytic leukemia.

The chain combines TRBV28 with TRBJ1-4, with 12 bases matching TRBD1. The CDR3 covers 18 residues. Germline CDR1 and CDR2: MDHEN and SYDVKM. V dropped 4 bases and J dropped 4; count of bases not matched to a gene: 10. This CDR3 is CASSSRDRGLLVNEKLFF. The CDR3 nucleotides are TGTGCCAGCAGTTCCCGGGACAGGGGGCTTTTAGTTAATGAAAAACTGTTTTTT.

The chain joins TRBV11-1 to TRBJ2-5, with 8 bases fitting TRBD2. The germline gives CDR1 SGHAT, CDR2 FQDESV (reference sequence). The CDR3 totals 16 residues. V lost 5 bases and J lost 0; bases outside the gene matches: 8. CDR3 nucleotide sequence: TGTGCCAGCAGCCGCACGACTAGCGCTAACCAAGAGACCCAGTACTTC. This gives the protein CASSRTTSANQETQYF.

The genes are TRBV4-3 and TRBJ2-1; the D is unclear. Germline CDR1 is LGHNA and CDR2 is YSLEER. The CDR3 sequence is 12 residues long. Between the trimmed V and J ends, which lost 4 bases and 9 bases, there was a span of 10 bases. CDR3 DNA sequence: TGCGCCAGCAGCCGAATAAAAGGTGAGCAGTTCTTC. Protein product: CASSRIKGEQFF.

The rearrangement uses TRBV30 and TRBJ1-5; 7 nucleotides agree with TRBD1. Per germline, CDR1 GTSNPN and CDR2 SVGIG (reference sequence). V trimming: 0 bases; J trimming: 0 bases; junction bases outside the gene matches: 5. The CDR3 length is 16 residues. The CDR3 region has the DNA TGTGCCTGGAGTGTCACTAGGACAGGTAGCAATCAGCCCCAGCATTTT. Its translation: CAWSVTRTGSNQPQHF.

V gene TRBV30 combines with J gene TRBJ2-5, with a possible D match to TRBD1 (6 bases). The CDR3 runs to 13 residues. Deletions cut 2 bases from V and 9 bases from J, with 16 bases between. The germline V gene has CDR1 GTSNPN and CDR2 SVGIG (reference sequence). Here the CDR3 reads CAWSRAGDTAQYF. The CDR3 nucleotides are TGTGCCTGGAGTCGCGCAGGGGATACAGCCCAGTACTTC.

CDR3 in DNA: TGTGCCTGGGGGAGGAGCTCCTACGAGCAGTACTTC. Its translation is CAWGRSSYEQYF. The genes are TRBV30 and TRBJ2-7, with a tentative D call TRBD2 (6 bases). The CDR3 has 12 residues. The germline V gene has CDR1 GTSNPN and CDR2 SVGIG (reference sequence). V was cut by 5 bases and J by 0 bases, with 8 bases left in between. Full variable domain (outside the CDR3, taken from reference TRBV30 and TRBJ2-7): SQTIHQWPATLVQPVGSPLSLECTVEGTSNPNLYWYRQAAGRGLQLLFYSVGIGQISSEVPQNLSASRPQDRQFILSSKKLLLSDSGFYLCAWGRSSYEQYFGPGTRLTVT.

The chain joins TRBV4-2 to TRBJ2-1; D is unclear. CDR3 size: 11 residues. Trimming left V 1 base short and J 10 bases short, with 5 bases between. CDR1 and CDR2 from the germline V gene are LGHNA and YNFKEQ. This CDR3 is CASSQVAEQFF. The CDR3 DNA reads TGTGCCAGCAGCCAAGTTGCGGAGCAGTTCTTC.

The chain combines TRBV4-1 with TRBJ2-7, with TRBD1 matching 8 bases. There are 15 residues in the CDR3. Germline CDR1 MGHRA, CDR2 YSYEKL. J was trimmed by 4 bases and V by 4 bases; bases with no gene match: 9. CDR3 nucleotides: TGCGCCAGCAGCCCACTGGACAGGGTAAAATACGAGCAGTACTTC. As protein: CASSPLDRVKYEQYF.

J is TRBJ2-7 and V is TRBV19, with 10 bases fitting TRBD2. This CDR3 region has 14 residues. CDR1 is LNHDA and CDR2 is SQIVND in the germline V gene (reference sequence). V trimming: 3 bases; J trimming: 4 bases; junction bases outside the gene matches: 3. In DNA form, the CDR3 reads TGTGCCAGTAGTATTACTAGCGGGAATTACGAGCAGTACTTC. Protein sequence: CASSITSGNYEQYF.

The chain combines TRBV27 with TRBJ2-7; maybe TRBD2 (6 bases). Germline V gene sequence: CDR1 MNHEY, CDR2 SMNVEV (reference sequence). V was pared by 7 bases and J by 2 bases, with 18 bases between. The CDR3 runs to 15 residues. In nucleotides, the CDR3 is TGTGCCAGCAAGCCGGGGGTGGTCACCCCCTACGAGCAGTACTTC. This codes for CASKPGVVTPYEQYF.

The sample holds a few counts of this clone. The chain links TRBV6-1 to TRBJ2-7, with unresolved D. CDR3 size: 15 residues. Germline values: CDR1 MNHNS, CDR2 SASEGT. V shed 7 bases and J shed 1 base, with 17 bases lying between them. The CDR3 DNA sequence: TGTGCCAGCACCCCGGTTGACACAAAATCCTACGAGCAGTACTTC. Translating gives CASTPVDTKSYEQYF.

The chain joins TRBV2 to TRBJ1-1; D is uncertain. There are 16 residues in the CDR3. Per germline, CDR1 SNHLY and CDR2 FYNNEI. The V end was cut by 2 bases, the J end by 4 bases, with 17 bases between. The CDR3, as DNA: TGTGCCAGCAGTGAACAAGAGAACCCGGGTGGCACTGAAGCTTTCTTT. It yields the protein CASSEQENPGGTEAFF. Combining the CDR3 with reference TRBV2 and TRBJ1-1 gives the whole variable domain EPEVTQTPSHQVTQMGQEVILRCVPISNHLYFYWYRQILGQKVEFLVSFYNNEISEKSEIFDDQFSVERPDGSNFTLKIRSTKLEDSAMYFCASSEQENPGGTEAFFGQGTRLTVV.

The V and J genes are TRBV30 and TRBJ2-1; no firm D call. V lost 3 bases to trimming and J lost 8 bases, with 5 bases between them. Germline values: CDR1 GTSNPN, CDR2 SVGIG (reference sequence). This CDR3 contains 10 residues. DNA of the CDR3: TGTGCCTGGAGCGCCTATGAGCAGTTCTTC. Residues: CAWSAYEQFF.

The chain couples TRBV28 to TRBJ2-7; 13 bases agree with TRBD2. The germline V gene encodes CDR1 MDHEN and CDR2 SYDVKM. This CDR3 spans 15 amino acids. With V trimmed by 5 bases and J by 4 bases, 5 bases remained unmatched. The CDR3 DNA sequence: TGTGCCAGCAGTCTGACTAGCGGGAGGCCTTACGAGCAGTACTTC. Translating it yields CASSLTSGRPYEQYF.

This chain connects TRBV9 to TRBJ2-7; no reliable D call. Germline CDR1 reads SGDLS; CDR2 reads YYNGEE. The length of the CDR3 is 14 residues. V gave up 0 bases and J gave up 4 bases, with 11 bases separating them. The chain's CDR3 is CASSVVSTGYEQYF. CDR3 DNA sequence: TGTGCCAGCAGCGTAGTTTCGACTGGGTACGAGCAGTACTTC.

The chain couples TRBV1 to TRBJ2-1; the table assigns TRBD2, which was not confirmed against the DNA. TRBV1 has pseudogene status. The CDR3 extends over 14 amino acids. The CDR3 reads CTSSPSALGWEQFF. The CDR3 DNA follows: TGCACCAGCAGCCCTAGCGCCTTAGGGTGGGAGCAGTTCTTC.

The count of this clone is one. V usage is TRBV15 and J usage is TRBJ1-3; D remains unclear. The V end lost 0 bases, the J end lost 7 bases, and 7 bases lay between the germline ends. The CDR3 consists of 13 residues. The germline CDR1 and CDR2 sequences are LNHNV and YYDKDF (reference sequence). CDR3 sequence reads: CATSRDRRNTIYF. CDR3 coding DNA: TGTGCCACCAGCAGAGATCGACGGAACACCATATATTTT. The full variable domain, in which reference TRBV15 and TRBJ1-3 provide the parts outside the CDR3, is DAMVIQNPRYQVTQFGKPVTLSCSQTLNHNVMYWYQQKSSQAPKLLFHYYDKDFNNEADTPDNFQSRRPNTSFCFLDIRSPGLGDTAMYLCATSRDRRNTIYFGEGSWLTVV.

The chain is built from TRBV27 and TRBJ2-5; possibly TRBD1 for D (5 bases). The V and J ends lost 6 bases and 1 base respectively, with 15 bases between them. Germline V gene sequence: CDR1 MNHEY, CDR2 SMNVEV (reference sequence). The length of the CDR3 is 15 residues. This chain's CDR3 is CASRTGDSPQETQYF. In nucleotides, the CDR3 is TGTGCCAGCAGGACCGGAGACAGCCCCCAAGAGACCCAGTACTTC.

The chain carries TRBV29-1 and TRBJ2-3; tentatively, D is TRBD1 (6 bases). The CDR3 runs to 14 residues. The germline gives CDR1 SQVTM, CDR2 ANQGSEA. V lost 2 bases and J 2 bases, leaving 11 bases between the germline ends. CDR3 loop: CSVEQGTHTDTQYF. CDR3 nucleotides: TGCAGCGTTGAACAGGGGACACACACAGATACGCAGTATTTT.

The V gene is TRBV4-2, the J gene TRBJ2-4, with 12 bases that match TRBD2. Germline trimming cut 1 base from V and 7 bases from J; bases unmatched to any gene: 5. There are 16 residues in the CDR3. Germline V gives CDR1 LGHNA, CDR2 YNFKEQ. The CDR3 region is CASSQGLAGDANIQYF. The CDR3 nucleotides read TGTGCCAGCAGCCAAGGACTAGCGGGAGACGCGAACATTCAGTACTTC.

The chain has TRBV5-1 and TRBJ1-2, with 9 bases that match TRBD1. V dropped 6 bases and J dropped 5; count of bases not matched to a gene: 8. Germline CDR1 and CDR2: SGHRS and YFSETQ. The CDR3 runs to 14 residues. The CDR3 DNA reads TGCGCCAGCACCGATGCGGGGACAGGGTATGGCTACACCTTC. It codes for CASTDAGTGYGYTF.

The DNA for the CDR3 is TGTGCCAGCAGCGACCCGACAGGGACCGGGGAGCTGTTTTTT. Its protein product is CASSDPTGTGELFF. The chain combines TRBV9 with TRBJ2-2, with 7 bases matching TRBD1. V lost 3 bases, J lost 5 bases, and 4 bases stayed unmatched. The CDR3 covers 14 residues. Germline CDR1 and CDR2: SGDLS and YYNGEE.

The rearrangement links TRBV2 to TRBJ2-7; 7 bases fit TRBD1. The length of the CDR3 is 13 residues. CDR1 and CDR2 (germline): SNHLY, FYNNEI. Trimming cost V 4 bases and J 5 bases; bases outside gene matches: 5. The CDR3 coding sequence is TGTGCCAGCAGTGGGACAGGCCTGAACGAGCAGTACTTC. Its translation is CASSGTGLNEQYF.

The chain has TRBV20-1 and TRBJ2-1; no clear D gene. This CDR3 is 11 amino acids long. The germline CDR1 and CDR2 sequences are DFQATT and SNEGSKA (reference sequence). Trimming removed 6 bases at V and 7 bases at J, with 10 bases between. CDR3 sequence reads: CSAASSNEQFF. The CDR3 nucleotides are TGCAGTGCCGCTTCGTCGAATGAGCAGTTCTTC.